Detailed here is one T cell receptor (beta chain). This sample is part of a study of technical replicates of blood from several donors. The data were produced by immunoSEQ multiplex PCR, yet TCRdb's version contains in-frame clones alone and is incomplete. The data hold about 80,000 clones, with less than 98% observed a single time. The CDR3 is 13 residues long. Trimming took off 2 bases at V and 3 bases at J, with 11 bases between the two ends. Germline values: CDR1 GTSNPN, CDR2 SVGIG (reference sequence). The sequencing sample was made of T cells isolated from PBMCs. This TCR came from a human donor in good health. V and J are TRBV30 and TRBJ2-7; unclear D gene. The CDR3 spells CAWSRPPGYEQYF. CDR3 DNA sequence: TGTGCCTGGAGTCGACCCCCAGGCTACGAGCAGTACTTC.